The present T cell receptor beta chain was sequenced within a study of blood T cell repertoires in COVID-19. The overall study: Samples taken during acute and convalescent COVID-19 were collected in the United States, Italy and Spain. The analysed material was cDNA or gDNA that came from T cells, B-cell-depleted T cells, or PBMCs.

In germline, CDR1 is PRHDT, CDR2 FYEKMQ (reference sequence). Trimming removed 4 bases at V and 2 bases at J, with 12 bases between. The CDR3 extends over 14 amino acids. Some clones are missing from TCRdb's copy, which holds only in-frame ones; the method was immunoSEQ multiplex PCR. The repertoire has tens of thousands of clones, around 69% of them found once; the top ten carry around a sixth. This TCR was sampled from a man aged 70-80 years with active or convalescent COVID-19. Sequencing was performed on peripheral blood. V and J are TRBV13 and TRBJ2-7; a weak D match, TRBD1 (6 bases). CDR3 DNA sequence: TGTGCCAGCAGCTACGGACAGAGAGCCTACGAGCAGTACTTC. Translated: CASSYGQRAYEQYF.